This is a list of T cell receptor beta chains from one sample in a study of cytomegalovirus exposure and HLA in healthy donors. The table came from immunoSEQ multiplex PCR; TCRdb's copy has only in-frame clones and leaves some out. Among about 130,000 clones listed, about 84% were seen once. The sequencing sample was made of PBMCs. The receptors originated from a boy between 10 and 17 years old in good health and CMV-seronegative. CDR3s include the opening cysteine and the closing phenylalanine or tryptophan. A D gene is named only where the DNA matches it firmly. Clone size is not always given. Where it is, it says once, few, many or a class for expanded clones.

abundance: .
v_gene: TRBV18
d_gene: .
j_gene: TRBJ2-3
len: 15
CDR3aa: CASSPVSGHTDTQYF
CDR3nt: TGTGCCAGCTCACCTGTGAGCGGGCACACAGATACGCAGTATTTT

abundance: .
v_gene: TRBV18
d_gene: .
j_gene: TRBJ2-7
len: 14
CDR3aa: CASSISGHLYEQYF
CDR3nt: TGTGCCAGCTCGATTAGCGGACACCTCTACGAGCAGTACTTC

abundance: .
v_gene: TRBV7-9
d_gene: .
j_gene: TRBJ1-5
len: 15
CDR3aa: CASSLVEGLDQPQHF
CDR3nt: TGTGCCAGCAGCTTAGTGGAGGGGTTGGATCAGCCCCAGCATTTT

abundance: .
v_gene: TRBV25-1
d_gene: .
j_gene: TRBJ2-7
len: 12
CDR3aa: CASSDHHYEQSF
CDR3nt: TGTGCCAGCAGTGACCACCACTACGAGCAGTCCTTC

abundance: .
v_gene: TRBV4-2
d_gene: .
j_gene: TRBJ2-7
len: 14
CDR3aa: CASSQSNEGYEQYF
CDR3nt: TGTGCCAGCAGCCAATCAAACGAGGGCTACGAGCAGTACTTC

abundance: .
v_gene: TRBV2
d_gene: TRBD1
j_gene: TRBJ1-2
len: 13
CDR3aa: CASRTGGIYGYTF
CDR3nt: TGTGCCAGCAGGACAGGGGGCATCTATGGCTACACCTTC

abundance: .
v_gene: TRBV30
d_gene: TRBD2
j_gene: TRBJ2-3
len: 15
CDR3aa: CAWGGLAGGPDTQYF
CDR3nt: TGTGCCTGGGGGGGCCTAGCGGGAGGTCCAGATACGCAGTATTTT

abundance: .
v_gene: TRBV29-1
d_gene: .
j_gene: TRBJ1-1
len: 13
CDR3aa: CSVEETGGTEAFF
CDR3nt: TGCAGCGTTGAAGAAACAGGAGGGACTGAAGCTTTCTTT

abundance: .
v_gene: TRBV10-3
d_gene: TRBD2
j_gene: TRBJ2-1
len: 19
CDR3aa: CAISGQILTSGRTYNEQFF
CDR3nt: TGTGCCATCAGTGGGCAAATTCTGACTAGCGGGAGGACCTACAATGAGCAGTTCTTC

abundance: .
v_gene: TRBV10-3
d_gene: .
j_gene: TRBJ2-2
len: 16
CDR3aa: CAISEMVATNTGELFF
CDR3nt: TGTGCCATCAGTGAGATGGTAGCAACGAACACCGGGGAGCTGTTTTTT

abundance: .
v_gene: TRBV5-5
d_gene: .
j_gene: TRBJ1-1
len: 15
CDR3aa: CASSGWTVRGTEAFF
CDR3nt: TGTGCCAGCAGCGGCTGGACAGTCAGAGGCACTGAAGCTTTCTTT

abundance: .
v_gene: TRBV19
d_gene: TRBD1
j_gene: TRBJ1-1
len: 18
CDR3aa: CASSFKGGQGKWDTEAFF
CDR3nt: TGTGCCAGTAGTTTTAAGGGTGGACAGGGTAAATGGGACACTGAAGCTTTCTTT

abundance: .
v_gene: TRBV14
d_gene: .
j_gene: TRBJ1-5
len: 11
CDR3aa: CASRTGRSGHF
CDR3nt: TGTGCCAGCCGAACAGGCCGATCAGGGCATTTT

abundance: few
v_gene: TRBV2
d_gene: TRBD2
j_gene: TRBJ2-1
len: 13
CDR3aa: CASQGLLYNEQFF
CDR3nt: TGTGCCAGCCAGGGACTACTCTACAATGAGCAGTTCTTC

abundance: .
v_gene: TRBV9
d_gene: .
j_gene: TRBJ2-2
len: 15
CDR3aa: CASSSLGGVTGELFF
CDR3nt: TGTGCCAGCAGCTCCCTCGGCGGCGTAACCGGGGAGCTGTTTTTT

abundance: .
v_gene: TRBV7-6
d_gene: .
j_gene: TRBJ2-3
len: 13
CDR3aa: CASSLRGSDTQYF
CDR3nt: TGTGCCAGCAGCTTAAGGGGTTCAGATACGCAGTATTTT

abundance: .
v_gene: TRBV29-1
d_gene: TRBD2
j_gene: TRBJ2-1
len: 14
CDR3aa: CSVATSGTYNEQFF
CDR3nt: TGCAGCGTTGCGACTAGCGGGACTTACAATGAGCAGTTCTTC

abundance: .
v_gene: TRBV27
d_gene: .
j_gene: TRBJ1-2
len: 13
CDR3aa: CASSLGRSYGYTF
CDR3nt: TGTGCCAGCAGTTTAGGCAGGTCCTATGGCTACACCTTC

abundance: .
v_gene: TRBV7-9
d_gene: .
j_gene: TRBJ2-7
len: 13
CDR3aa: CASSLDGTYEQYF
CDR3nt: TGTGCCAGCAGCTTGGACGGGACCTACGAGCAGTACTTC

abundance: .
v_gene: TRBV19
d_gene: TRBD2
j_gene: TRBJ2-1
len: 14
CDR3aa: CASSMGTSMNEQFF
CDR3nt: TGTGCCAGTAGTATGGGGACTAGCATGAATGAGCAGTTCTTC

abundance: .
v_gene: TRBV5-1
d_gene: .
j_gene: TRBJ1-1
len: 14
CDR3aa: CASSLQGGNTEAFF
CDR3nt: TGCGCCAGCAGCTTACAGGGTGGAAACACTGAAGCTTTCTTT

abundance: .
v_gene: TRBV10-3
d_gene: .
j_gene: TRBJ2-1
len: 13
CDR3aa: CAISESMGDEQFF
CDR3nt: TGTGCCATCAGTGAGTCGATGGGCGATGAGCAGTTCTTC

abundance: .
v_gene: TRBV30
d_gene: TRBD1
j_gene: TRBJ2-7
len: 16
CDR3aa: CAWSADSGTASYEQYF
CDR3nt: TGTGCCTGGAGTGCCGATTCCGGGACAGCTTCCTACGAGCAGTACTTC

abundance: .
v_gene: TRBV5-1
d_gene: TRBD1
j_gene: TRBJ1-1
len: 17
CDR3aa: CASSPITSGTGGTEAFF
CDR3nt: TGCGCCAGCAGCCCAATTACCTCCGGGACAGGGGGCACTGAAGCTTTCTTT

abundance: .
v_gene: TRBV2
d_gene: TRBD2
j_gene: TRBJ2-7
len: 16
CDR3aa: CASSEFSREVLNEQYF
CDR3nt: TGTGCCAGCAGTGAATTCTCCCGGGAGGTCCTGAACGAGCAGTACTTC

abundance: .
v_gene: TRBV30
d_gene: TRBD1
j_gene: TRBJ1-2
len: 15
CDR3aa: CAWRARDSFNYGYTF
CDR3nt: TGTGCCTGGAGGGCTCGGGACAGCTTTAACTATGGCTACACCTTC

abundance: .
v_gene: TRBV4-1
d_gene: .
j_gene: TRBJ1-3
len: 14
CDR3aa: CASSQGSSGNTIYF
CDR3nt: TGCGCCAGCAGCCAGGGGAGCTCTGGAAACACCATATATTTT

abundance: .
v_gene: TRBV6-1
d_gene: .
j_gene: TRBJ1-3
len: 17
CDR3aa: CASSGFRDISSGNTIYF
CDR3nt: TGTGCCAGCAGTGGTTTTAGGGACATATCCTCTGGAAACACCATATATTTT

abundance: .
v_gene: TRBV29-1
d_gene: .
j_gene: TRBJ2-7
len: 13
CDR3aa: CSVGLHSAYEQYF
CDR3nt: TGCAGCGTTGGGCTCCATTCCGCCTACGAGCAGTACTTC

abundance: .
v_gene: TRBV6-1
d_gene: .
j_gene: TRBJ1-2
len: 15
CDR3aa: CASSVDLAGVGGYTF
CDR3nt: TGTGCCAGCAGTGTCGACCTGGCGGGGGTCGGCGGCTACACCTTC

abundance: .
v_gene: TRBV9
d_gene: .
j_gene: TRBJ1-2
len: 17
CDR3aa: CASSVGSQTTRGYGYTF
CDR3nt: TGTGCCAGCAGCGTAGGATCCCAGACCACCCGGGGATATGGCTACACCTTC

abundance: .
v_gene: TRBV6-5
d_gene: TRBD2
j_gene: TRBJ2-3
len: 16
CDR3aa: CASSYLGAGGTDTQYF
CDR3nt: TGTGCCAGCAGTTACCTTGGGGCGGGAGGCACAGATACGCAGTATTTT

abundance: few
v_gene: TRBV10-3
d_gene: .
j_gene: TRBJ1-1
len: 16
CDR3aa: CAISRVGLEEDTEAFF
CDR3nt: TGTGCCATCAGTCGAGTCGGGTTGGAAGAGGACACTGAAGCTTTCTTT

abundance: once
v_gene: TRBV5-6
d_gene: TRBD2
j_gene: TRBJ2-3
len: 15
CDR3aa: CASSSGLAGTDTQYF
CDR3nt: TGTGCCAGCAGCTCCGGACTAGCTGGCACAGATACGCAGTATTTT

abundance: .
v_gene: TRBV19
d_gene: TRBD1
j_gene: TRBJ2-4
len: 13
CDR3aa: CATTGWPKNIQYF
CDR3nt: TGTGCCACGACAGGGTGGCCGAAAAACATTCAGTACTTC

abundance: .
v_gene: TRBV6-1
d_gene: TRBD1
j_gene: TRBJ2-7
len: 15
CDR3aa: CASSEGGTGAYEQYF
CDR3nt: TGTGCCAGCAGTGAAGGGGGGACAGGGGCCTACGAGCAGTACTTC

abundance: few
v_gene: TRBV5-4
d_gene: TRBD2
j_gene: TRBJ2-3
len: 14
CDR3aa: CASSSLAGDDTQYF
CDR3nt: TGTGCCAGCAGCTCCCTAGCGGGAGATGATACGCAGTATTTT

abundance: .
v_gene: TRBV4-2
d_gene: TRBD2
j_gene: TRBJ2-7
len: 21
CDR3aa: CASSQDLYPGTSGSLSYEQYF
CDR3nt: TGTGCCAGCAGCCAAGACTTGTATCCCGGGACTAGCGGGAGTCTATCCTACGAGCAGTACTTC

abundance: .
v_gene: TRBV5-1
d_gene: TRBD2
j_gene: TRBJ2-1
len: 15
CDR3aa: CASCASGSSYNEQFF
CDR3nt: TGCGCCAGCTGCGCTAGCGGGAGCTCCTACAATGAGCAGTTCTTC

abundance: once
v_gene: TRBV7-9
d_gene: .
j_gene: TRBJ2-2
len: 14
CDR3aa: CASSRLANTGELFF
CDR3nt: TGTGCCAGCAGCAGACTAGCGAACACCGGGGAGCTGTTTTTT

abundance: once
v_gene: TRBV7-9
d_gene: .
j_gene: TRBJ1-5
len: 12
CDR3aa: CASSNAGQPQHF
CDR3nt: TGTGCCAGCAGCAATGCCGGGCAGCCCCAGCATTTT

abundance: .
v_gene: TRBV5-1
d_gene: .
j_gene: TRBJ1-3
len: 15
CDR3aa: CASSLDSLSGNTIYF
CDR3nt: TGCGCCAGCAGCTTGGACAGCCTCTCTGGAAACACCATATATTTT

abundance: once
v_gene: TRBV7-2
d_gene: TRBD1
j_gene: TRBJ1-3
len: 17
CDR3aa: CASSLRAGGASGNTIYF
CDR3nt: TGTGCCAGCAGCTTAAGGGCAGGGGGCGCTTCTGGAAACACCATATATTTT

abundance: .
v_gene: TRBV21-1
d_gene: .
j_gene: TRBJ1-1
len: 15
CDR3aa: CASSHRGTLNTEAFF
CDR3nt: TGTGCCAGCAGCCACAGAGGGACACTGAACACTGAAGCTTTCTTT

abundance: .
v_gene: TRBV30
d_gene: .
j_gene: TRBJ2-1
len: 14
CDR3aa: CACPLSGSYNEQFF
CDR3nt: TGTGCCTGCCCCTTAAGCGGTTCCTACAATGAGCAGTTCTTC

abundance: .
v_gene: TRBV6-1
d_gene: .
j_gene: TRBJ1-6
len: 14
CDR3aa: CAISEHEGESPLHF
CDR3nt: TGTGCCATATCTGAGCACGAGGGTGAATCACCCCTCCACTTT

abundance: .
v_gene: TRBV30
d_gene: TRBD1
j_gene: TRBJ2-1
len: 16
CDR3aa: CAWRPGGTGGYNEQFF
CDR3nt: TGTGCCTGGAGGCCCGGGGGGACAGGGGGCTACAATGAGCAGTTCTTC